The present TCR beta chain was sequenced within a study of T-cell reconstitution after alpha-beta-depleted transplantation in children. Regarding the study as a whole: After transplant, at about two months, alpha-beta T cells were reportedly derived from several hundred expanded graft clones.

Trimming left V 1 base short and J 5 bases short, with 15 bases between. This CDR3 comprises 15 residues. Germline CDR1 reads SGHTA; CDR2 reads FQGNSA. As for this clonotype: Its target is unknown.

Preparation of the TCRbeta library was carried out with unique molecular identifiers. TCRdb used MiXCR to reprocess the PCR reads, holding one entry per CDR3 protein. The sample contains over 200,000 distinct CDR3 sequences, 7% to 9% of which appear only once. The rearrangement joins TRBV7-2 to TRBJ2-7; tentatively, D is TRBD2 (6 bases). The sequence was collected from a male patient aged 2 to 9 who had a stem cell transplant for acute myeloid leukemia, so the T cells may come from the graft donor. Here the sequenced sample was PBMCs, mostly from graft donor cells, taken 360 days after TCRalphabeta/CD19-depleted stem cell transplant. CDR3 DNA sequence: TGTGCCAGCAGCTTAGTTGGCAGGGACTTCAACGAGCAGTACTTC. Translation: CASSLVGRDFNEQYF.